These 30 T cell receptor beta chains were sequenced from one sample in a study of blood T cell repertoires in COVID-19. Sequenced by immunoSEQ multiplex PCR; TCRdb stores in-frame clones only, minus some. Of about 220,000 clones listed, 82% are singletons. The sample comprised PBMCs or T cells enriched from blood (not recorded which). The receptors were gathered from a man in his forties who had recovered from COVID-19.

V usage is TRBV9 and J usage is TRBJ1-1; possible D gene TRBD1, 5 bases. The CDR3 extends over 15 amino acids. The V and J ends lost 4 bases and 2 bases respectively, with 15 bases between them. CDR1 SGDLS and CDR2 YYNGEE come from the germline V gene. The CDR3 DNA reads as TGTGCCAGCAGCCACGGGGGGAGCCCCAACACTGAAGCTTTCTTT. Translating gives CASSHGGSPNTEAFF.

This clone showed up just once. The chain couples TRBV2 to TRBJ2-2; 7 bases align to TRBD1. CDR1 is SNHLY, CDR2 FYNNEI, per germline. V lost 8 bases, J lost 2 bases, and 5 bases stayed unmatched. The CDR3 covers 14 residues. This CDR3 reads CASETGYNTGELFF. CDR3 in DNA: TGTGCCAGCGAGACAGGGTACAACACCGGGGAGCTGTTTTTT.

V is TRBV6-5 and J is TRBJ1-1; 8 bases line up with TRBD1. The CDR3 consists of 14 residues. The germline gives CDR1 MNHEY, CDR2 SVGAGI. With 5 bases clipped from V and 5 bases from J, the junction kept 7 bases outside the gene matches. CDR3 region: CASSPRTGWTEAFF. CDR3 DNA sequence: TGTGCCAGCAGTCCAAGGACAGGGTGGACTGAAGCTTTCTTT.

The genes are TRBV10-3 and TRBJ2-3; possibly TRBD2 for D (6 bases). Germline V gene lookup returns CDR1 ENHRY and CDR2 SYGVKD. V lost 7 bases to trimming and J lost 3 bases, with 14 bases between them. The CDR3 is made up of 14 amino acids. The CDR3 protein is CAITEIAGTDTQYF. In DNA, the CDR3 is TGTGCCATCACCGAAATTGCGGGAACAGATACGCAGTATTTT.

V is TRBV19 and J is TRBJ1-1; 8 nucleotides align to TRBD1. The CDR3 has 13 residues. Germline V lookup: CDR1 LNHDA, CDR2 SQIVND (reference sequence). V shed 4 bases, J shed 6 bases, and the junction held 4 bases outside the gene matches. CDR3 DNA: TGTGCCAGTAGTACCGACAGGGGACCTGAAGCTTTCTTT. It encodes CASSTDRGPEAFF.

The J gene is TRBJ1-1, the V gene TRBV5-1, with D unclear. The CDR3 spans 13 residues. V was cut by 2 bases and J by 3 bases, with 8 bases left in between. In germline, CDR1 is SGHRS, CDR2 YFSETQ. The CDR3 here is CASSFGADTEAFF. The CDR3 nucleotides are TGCGCCAGCAGCTTCGGTGCGGACACTGAAGCTTTCTTT.

V and J are TRBV6-7 and TRBJ1-5, with TRBD1 identical over 8 bases. TRBV6-7 is recorded as an ORF, its role being uncertain. V was pared by 2 bases and J by 9 bases, with 6 bases of the junction left unmatched. The CDR3 consists of 14 residues. The CDR3 loop is CASSYRDRWRPQHF. Written as DNA, the CDR3 is TGTGCCAGCAGTTACAGGGACAGGTGGCGGCCCCAGCATTTT.

This chain connects TRBV3-1 (or the pseudogene TRBV3-2) to TRBJ1-1, with D possibly TRBD1 on 5 matching bases. Trimming removed 0 bases from V and 8 bases from J, with 13 bases in between. CDR3 length: 14 residues. CDR1 LGHDT and CDR2 YNNKEL come from the germline V gene (reference sequence). The DNA of the CDR3 is TGTGCCAGCAGCCAAGATGTAGTAAGGGGAGAAGCTTTCTTT. Translating gives CASSQDVVRGEAFF.

The chain recombines TRBV30 with TRBJ1-4; D is unclear. The germline V gene has CDR1 GTSNPN and CDR2 SVGIG (reference sequence). This CDR3 region has 15 residues. The V and J ends lost 5 bases and 7 bases respectively, with 20 bases between them. The CDR3 DNA reads as TGTGCCTGGGGGGTCCCGGCCTCCTCAGGTGAAAAACTGTTTTTT. This translates into CAWGVPASSGEKLFF.

This sequence joins TRBV5-4 and TRBJ2-3; 11 nucleotides agree with TRBD1. Germline V lookup: CDR1 SGHNT, CDR2 YYREEE (reference sequence). CDR3 length equals 14 residues. V was clipped by 4 bases and J by 4 bases; unmatched bases: 2. CDR3 sequence reads: CASSGDRGADTQYF. The DNA for the CDR3 is TGTGCCAGCAGCGGGGACAGGGGGGCAGATACGCAGTATTTT. The full variable domain, completed using reference TRBV5-4 and TRBJ2-3, is ETGVTQSPTHLIKTRGQQVTLRCSSQSGHNTVSWYQQALGQGPQFIFQYYREEENGRGNFPPRFSGLQFPNYSSELNVNALELDDSALYLCASSGDRGADTQYFGPGTRLTVL.

This chain joins TRBV7-3 and TRBJ2-1; TRBD2 matches at 10 bases. V shed 6 bases and J 4 bases; nucleotides not matched to a gene: 9. Germline CDR1 SGHTA, CDR2 FQGTGA. The CDR3 spans 16 residues. CDR3 DNA: TGTGCCAGCAGGTCGCCCGGGACTAGCGCTTACAATGAGCAGTTCTTC. Translated, it gives CASRSPGTSAYNEQFF.

This clone came up once. The chain has TRBV10-3 and TRBJ1-6; 10 bases map to TRBD1. Germline-derived CDR1 and CDR2 are ENHRY and SYGVKD. Germline trimming cut 5 bases from V and 6 bases from J; bases unmatched to any gene: 1. The CDR3 is made up of 14 amino acids. The DNA of the CDR3 is TGTGCCATCAGTCGGGACAGGGGTAATTCACCCCTCCACTTT. It specifies CAISRDRGNSPLHF.

This sequence joins TRBV11-2 and TRBJ2-1; 14 positions match TRBD2. From germline, CDR1 is SGHAT and CDR2 FQNNGV. Trimming took 4 bases from V and 6 from J; bases not matched to a gene: 2. The CDR3 sequence is 15 residues long. The CDR3 here is CASSWGLAGVNEQFF. CDR3 nucleotide sequence: TGTGCCAGCAGCTGGGGACTAGCGGGAGTCAATGAGCAGTTCTTC. The complete variable domain, with remaining parts taken from reference TRBV11-2 and TRBJ2-1, reads EAGVAQSPRYKIIEKRQSVAFWCNPISGHATLYWYQQILGQGPKLLIQFQNNGVVDDSQLPKDRFSAERLKGVDSTLKIQPAKLEDSAVYLCASSWGLAGVNEQFFGPGTRLTVL.

The V call is TRBV24-1, the J call TRBJ1-5; 7 bases line up with TRBD1. The length of the CDR3 is 15 residues. V trimming: 4 bases; J trimming: 9 bases; junction bases outside the gene matches: 11. The germline V gene encodes CDR1 KGHDR and CDR2 SFDVKD. The CDR3 region has the DNA TGTGCCACCAGTGAAGCAAACAGGGGCCGGGGGCCCCAGCATTTT. It yields the protein CATSEANRGRGPQHF.

J is TRBJ1-5 and V is TRBV9; D is unclear. Trimming shortened V by 1 base and J by 4 bases, and 6 bases separated the two germline ends. CDR3 length: 13 residues. Germline assignment: CDR1 SGDLS and CDR2 YYNGEE. The CDR3 bases are TGTGCCAGCAGCGTACAGGAAAATCAGCCCCAGCATTTT. Its protein product is CASSVQENQPQHF.

Only a few counts were recorded for this clone. The rearrangement links TRBV12-5 to TRBJ2-1, with TRBD2 as a possible D gene (5 bases). The CDR3 runs to 14 residues. Germline V gives CDR1 LGHNT, CDR2 FRNRAP. The V gene lost 3 bases and the J gene lost 8 bases, with 14 bases spanning the gap. The CDR3 is CASGFSLAEDEQFF. For the CDR3, the DNA is TGTGCTAGTGGTTTTTCTCTCGCGGAGGATGAGCAGTTCTTC.

The rearrangement links TRBV28 to TRBJ2-7; possible D gene TRBD1, 6 bases. Germline-derived CDR1 and CDR2 are MDHEN and SYDVKM. Trimming left V 4 bases short and J 2 bases short, with 21 bases between. CDR3 length: 17 residues. DNA of the CDR3: TGTGCCAGCAGTTCCCCCCTTGGGGGCAGCTATACCTACGAGCAGTACTTC. Translated, it gives CASSSPLGGSYTYEQYF.

This chain uses TRBV2 with TRBJ2-7; TRBD1 aligns across 7 bases. The V gene's germline CDR1 is SNHLY and CDR2 FYNNEI. The CDR3 loop spans 13 amino acids. V trimming: 7 bases; J trimming: 4 bases; junction bases outside the gene matches: 7. CDR3 sequence reads: CASTIQGVYEQYF. CDR3 in DNA: TGTGCCAGCACTATCCAGGGGGTGTACGAGCAGTACTTC.

This rearrangement joins TRBV30 to TRBJ2-7, with no clear D. V was shortened by 0 bases and J by 5 bases, with 8 bases between the two germline ends. This CDR3 is built from 12 residues. CDR1 is GTSNPN and CDR2 is SVGIG in the germline V gene (reference sequence). In DNA form, the CDR3 reads TGTGCCTGGAGTGTACCTCAGGACGAGCAGTACTTC. Translation: CAWSVPQDEQYF.

The chain recombines TRBV28 with TRBJ2-7; a possible D gene is TRBD1 (6 bases). Germline-derived CDR1 and CDR2 are MDHEN and SYDVKM. V lost 7 bases and J 6 bases, leaving 16 bases between the germline ends. This CDR3 has 13 amino acids. The CDR3 protein is CASKGVVVSEQYF. CDR3 DNA: TGTGCCAGCAAGGGGGTGGTCGTATCCGAGCAGTACTTC.

The V gene is TRBV5-1, the J gene TRBJ1-1, with a weak D call TRBD1 (5 bases). The CDR3 has 14 residues. Trimming took 4 bases from V and 3 from J, leaving 13 bases between them. Germline CDR1 and CDR2: SGHRS and YFSETQ. DNA of the CDR3: TGCGCCAGCAGCGCGCAGGGATTCGACACTGAAGCTTTCTTT. This translates into CASSAQGFDTEAFF.

This chain uses TRBV5-8 with TRBJ2-5, with 7 bases lining up with TRBD2. CDR3 length equals 17 residues. V lost 4 bases, J lost 5 bases, and 17 bases stayed unmatched. Germline V gene data show CDR1 as SGHTS and CDR2 as YDEGEE. Here the CDR3 DNA reads TGTGCCAGCAGCCGTCCCGACTGGCGGGGGACTGAGGAGACCCAGTACTTC. Translated: CASSRPDWRGTEETQYF.

This rearrangement joins TRBV4-1 to TRBJ2-7, with 7 bases identical to TRBD1. CDR1 and CDR2 (germline): MGHRA, YSYEKL. The CDR3 runs to 15 residues. Trimming cost V 1 base and J 4 bases; bases outside gene matches: 7. DNA for the CDR3: TGCGCCAGCAGCCAAGCATACAGGGGAGAATACGAGCAGTACTTC. This sequence encodes CASSQAYRGEYEQYF.

V is TRBV6-5 and J is TRBJ1-2; no clear D gene. V was pared by 2 bases and J by 0 bases, with 7 bases between. Per the germline V gene, CDR1 is MNHEY and CDR2 is SVGAGI. There are 14 residues in the CDR3. The CDR3 loop is CASSYLGANYGYTF. In DNA, the CDR3 is TGTGCCAGCAGTTACCTAGGAGCTAACTATGGCTACACCTTC.

This chain connects TRBV7-2 to TRBJ1-1; D unresolved. The germline CDR1 and CDR2 sequences are SGHTA and FQGNSA. There are 11 residues in the CDR3. Trimming took off 11 bases at V and 7 bases at J, with 14 bases between the two ends. The DNA for the CDR3 is TGTGCCGTGGAGGGTACAAATGAAGCTTTCTTT. Its translation is CAVEGTNEAFF.

J is TRBJ2-7 and V is TRBV4-2; 15 bases line up with TRBD2. CDR1 and CDR2 from the germline V gene are LGHNA and YNFKEQ. This CDR3 region has 18 residues. Losses at the gene ends were 0 bases for V and 5 bases for J; bases not matched to a gene: 8. CDR3 DNA sequence: TGTGCCAGCAGCCAAGACGGGACTAGCGGGGGGAGGAGAAACGAGCAGTACTTC. Translating gives CASSQDGTSGGRRNEQYF.

The chain is built from TRBV6-5 and TRBJ1-4; 10 bases are shared with TRBD1. Germline V gene data show CDR1 as MNHEY and CDR2 as SVGAGI. There are 14 residues in the CDR3. V dropped 5 bases and J dropped 8; count of bases not matched to a gene: 5. CDR3 sequence (DNA): TGTGCCAGCAGTAGGACAGGGGGACGGGAAAAACTGTTTTTT. Amino acid sequence: CASSRTGGREKLFF.

The count of this clone is one. The rearrangement joins TRBV5-1 to TRBJ1-2; D unresolved. Trimming removed 0 bases at V and 2 bases at J, with 8 bases between. The CDR3 has 14 amino acids. Germline-derived CDR1 and CDR2 are SGHRS and YFSETQ. The CDR3 DNA is TGCGCCAGCAGCTTGGAGAGGTCCAACTATGGCTACACCTTC. It encodes CASSLERSNYGYTF.

In this sample, this clone turned up a few times. CDR3 sequence: CASSLTVDQPQHF. The DNA of the CDR3 is TGTGCCAGCAGCCTGACAGTCGATCAGCCCCAGCATTTT. The genes are TRBV12-3 or TRBV12-4 and TRBJ1-5; tentatively, D is TRBD1 (5 bases). V lost 6 bases and J 5 bases, leaving 11 bases between the germline ends. The CDR3 loop spans 13 amino acids.

This chain joins TRBV29-1 and TRBJ2-5; the match to TRBD1 covers 10 bases. The junction had 5 bases not matched to a gene; V was cut back by 5 bases and J by 8 bases. This CDR3 is built from 12 residues. Germline V gene data show CDR1 as SQVTM and CDR2 as ANQGSEA. This chain's CDR3 is CSVSGQGSTQYF. CDR3 DNA: TGCAGCGTTTCGGGACAGGGGTCCACCCAGTACTTC.